This T cell receptor (beta chain) came from a study of blood T cells in healthy people across ages. The overall study: About one barcoded TCR beta cDNA was captured per two T cells. Notes on the study in general: Higher diversity, along with more naive CD4+ cells, distinguished long-lived donors from aged donors. TCR beta diversity, measured per million T cells, fell in a roughly linear way with age.

Then a second PCR, running roughly 7 to 11 cycles, was carried out with a sample-barcoded 5' primer and a J-beta primer mix. TCRdb re-derived calls from the 5' RACE reads in MiXCR, one entry per CDR3 protein. The sample carries around 900,000 distinct CDR3 sequences, just over 50% recorded once. V shed 1 base and J 3 bases; nucleotides not matched to a gene: 9. Per germline, CDR1 DFQATT and CDR2 SNEGSKA (reference sequence). CDR3 length: 15 amino acids. A remark on this clonotype: The antigen is undetermined.

This receptor was obtained from a woman aged 60-70 years in good health. The sample was blood. V gene TRBV20-1 combines with J gene TRBJ2-7; 7 nucleotides agree with TRBD2. Written as DNA, the CDR3 is TGCAGTGCTAGAGGAGGGGCGGGAGATTACTACGAGCAGTACTTC. As protein: CSARGGAGDYYEQYF.